This is a list of T cell receptor beta chains from one sample in a study of T cells in Graves' hyperthyroidism and ophthalmopathy. TCRdb reanalysed the multiplex PCR reads using MiXCR and keeps one entry per CDR3 protein. Altogether about 540,000 distinct CDR3 sequences are present, roughly 50% being singletons, with the ten largest covering 8.2%. Sequenced material: peripheral blood or thyroid tissue (not recorded which). These receptors were taken from a woman younger than 35 with Graves' hyperthyroidism. Both conserved end residues are part of each CDR3. D genes are given only for firm matches. For some rows the clone size is stated as once, few or many, or as a class when expanded; others skip it.

v_call: TRBV2
clone_size: few
d_call: .
j_call: TRBJ1-1
cdr3_nt: TGTGCTAGAGGTGACGGCGGGCACACTGAAGCTTTCTTT
cdr3_aa: CARGDGGHTEAFF

v_call: TRBV2
clone_size: many
d_call: .
j_call: TRBJ2-5
cdr3_nt: TGTGCCAGCAGTGAAGGGACTACCCAAGAGACCCAGTACTTC
cdr3_aa: CASSEGTTQETQYF

v_call: TRBV29-1
clone_size: .
d_call: TRBD1
j_call: TRBJ1-2
cdr3_nt: TGCAGCGTTGAAGATAGGGGGCTTAACTATGGCTACACCTTC
cdr3_aa: CSVEDRGLNYGYTF

v_call: TRBV5-5
clone_size: few
d_call: .
j_call: TRBJ1-5
cdr3_nt: TGTGCCAGCAGCTTCTGGGCGGACTATAGCAATCAGCCCCAGCATTTT
cdr3_aa: CASSFWADYSNQPQHF

v_call: TRBV2
clone_size: few
d_call: TRBD1
j_call: TRBJ1-6
cdr3_nt: TGTGCCAGCAGTCTCACAGGGGGCGAGGATTCACCCCTCCACTTT
cdr3_aa: CASSLTGGEDSPLHF

v_call: TRBV7-9
clone_size: many
d_call: .
j_call: TRBJ2-5
cdr3_nt: TGTGCCAGCAGCGAAAGGGGGATCGGGGAGACCCAGTACTTC
cdr3_aa: CASSERGIGETQYF

v_call: TRBV10-3
clone_size: .
d_call: .
j_call: TRBJ2-3
cdr3_nt: TGTGCCGTACAAGCAGATACGCAGTATTTT
cdr3_aa: CAVQADTQYF

v_call: TRBV2
clone_size: many
d_call: TRBD1
j_call: TRBJ1-1
cdr3_nt: TGTGCCAGCAGCGACAGGGCCATGAACACTGAAGCTTTCTTT
cdr3_aa: CASSDRAMNTEAFF

v_call: TRBV7-9
clone_size: .
d_call: .
j_call: TRBJ1-1
cdr3_nt: TGTGCCAGCAGCTCTGCAGGGCGGAACACTGAAGCTTTCTTT
cdr3_aa: CASSSAGRNTEAFF

v_call: TRBV7-2
clone_size: few
d_call: .
j_call: TRBJ1-1
cdr3_nt: TGTGCCAGCAGCTTAGCTTCCATGGGGACTGAAGCTTTCTTT
cdr3_aa: CASSLASMGTEAFF

v_call: TRBV7-9
clone_size: .
d_call: .
j_call: TRBJ2-7
cdr3_nt: TGTGCCAGCAGTTACACTATCGGGAGTTACGAGCAGTACTTC
cdr3_aa: CASSYTIGSYEQYF

v_call: TRBV15
clone_size: .
d_call: TRBD2
j_call: TRBJ2-7
cdr3_nt: TGTGCCACCAGCATTAGCGGGAGCTCCTACGAGCAGTACTTC
cdr3_aa: CATSISGSSYEQYF

v_call: TRBV2
clone_size: many
d_call: TRBD1
j_call: TRBJ2-6
cdr3_nt: TGTGCCAGCAGGGACAGGCACTCTGGGGCCAACGTCCTGACTTTC
cdr3_aa: CASRDRHSGANVLTF

v_call: TRBV14
clone_size: few
d_call: .
j_call: TRBJ2-5
cdr3_nt: TGTGCCAGCAGCCTCCCCGGGAGCGGCCCCGAGACCCAGTACTTC
cdr3_aa: CASSLPGSGPETQYF

v_call: TRBV7-9
clone_size: many
d_call: .
j_call: TRBJ1-6
cdr3_nt: TGTGCCAGCAGCTTAGGTACGAGTCTGATTTCCCTCCACTTT
cdr3_aa: CASSLGTSLISLHF

v_call: TRBV7-8
clone_size: few
d_call: TRBD2
j_call: TRBJ2-5
cdr3_nt: TGTGCCAGCAGCCAAGCGGGGTCCCCCCCCGAAGAGACCCAGTACTTC
cdr3_aa: CASSQAGSPPEETQYF

v_call: TRBV10-3
clone_size: many
d_call: .
j_call: TRBJ1-6
cdr3_nt: TGTGCCATCAGTGAGTCCGAAGGGGTTGGTAATTCACCCCTCCACTTT
cdr3_aa: CAISESEGVGNSPLHF

v_call: TRBV25-1
clone_size: once
d_call: .
j_call: TRBJ1-2
cdr3_nt: TGTGCCAGCAGCCAGACGACGGGCTATGGCTACACCTTC
cdr3_aa: CASSQTTGYGYTF

v_call: TRBV20-1
clone_size: .
d_call: TRBD1
j_call: TRBJ1-6
cdr3_nt: TGCAGTGCTAGACTTGGACAGGGGAGCTCCTATAATTCACCCCTCCACTTT
cdr3_aa: CSARLGQGSSYNSPLHF

v_call: TRBV7-2
clone_size: .
d_call: .
j_call: TRBJ1-2
cdr3_nt: TGTGCCAGCAGCCCGGGTAAAAAGAACTATGGCTACACCTTC
cdr3_aa: CASSPGKKNYGYTF

v_call: TRBV7-2
clone_size: many
d_call: TRBD2
j_call: TRBJ2-7
cdr3_nt: TGTGCCAGCAGCTCGTTAGCGGGAGGTAACGAGCAGTACTTC
cdr3_aa: CASSSLAGGNEQYF

v_call: TRBV5-1
clone_size: few
d_call: .
j_call: TRBJ1-2
cdr3_nt: TGCGCCAGCAGCTTGGGACTGGTTTCTAACTATGGCTACACCTTC
cdr3_aa: CASSLGLVSNYGYTF

v_call: TRBV2
clone_size: .
d_call: TRBD2
j_call: TRBJ2-5
cdr3_nt: TGTGCCAGCGGCAGGGGACTAGAAGAGACCCAGTACTTC
cdr3_aa: CASGRGLEETQYF

v_call: TRBV24-1
clone_size: many
d_call: TRBD1
j_call: TRBJ1-5
cdr3_nt: TGTGCCACCAGTGAGGGACAGGGGGTGACTCAGCCCCAGCATTTT
cdr3_aa: CATSEGQGVTQPQHF

v_call: TRBV25-1
clone_size: .
d_call: TRBD1
j_call: TRBJ2-3
cdr3_nt: TGTGCCAGCAGTGACCCCACAGGGGAATCTGCAGATACGCAGTATTTT
cdr3_aa: CASSDPTGESADTQYF

v_call: TRBV6-5
clone_size: .
d_call: .
j_call: TRBJ2-7
cdr3_nt: TGTGCCAGCAGTTTAGTATCCACACGGCCCTACGAGCAGTACTTC
cdr3_aa: CASSLVSTRPYEQYF

v_call: TRBV11-2
clone_size: .
d_call: TRBD2
j_call: TRBJ2-7
cdr3_nt: TGTGCCAGCAGCTTTTTGGGACTAGCGGGCTACGAGCAGTACTTC
cdr3_aa: CASSFLGLAGYEQYF

v_call: TRBV7-2
clone_size: many
d_call: .
j_call: TRBJ2-5
cdr3_nt: TGTGCCAGCAGCTTGCGTGGTACCCAGTACTTC
cdr3_aa: CASSLRGTQYF

v_call: TRBV10-3
clone_size: .
d_call: TRBD2
j_call: TRBJ2-5
cdr3_nt: TGTGCCATCAGTGTATCGGGGGAGGGAGAGACCCAGTACTTC
cdr3_aa: CAISVSGEGETQYF

v_call: TRBV7-9
clone_size: many
d_call: TRBD1
j_call: TRBJ1-1
cdr3_nt: TGTGCCAGCAGCCGTGGGACAGGCAGACTTGAAGCTTTCTTT
cdr3_aa: CASSRGTGRLEAFF

v_call: TRBV2
clone_size: once
d_call: .
j_call: TRBJ2-5
cdr3_nt: TGTGCCAGCAGAGAGCTGTTAGGGAGGGAGACCCAGTACTTC
cdr3_aa: CASRELLGRETQYF

v_call: TRBV7-2
clone_size: many
d_call: .
j_call: TRBJ1-5
cdr3_nt: TGTGCCAGCAGCCAGGGACCGTTCAATCAGCCCCAGCATTTT
cdr3_aa: CASSQGPFNQPQHF

v_call: TRBV12-3/TRBV12-4
clone_size: few
d_call: .
j_call: TRBJ1-2
cdr3_nt: TGTGCCAGCAGTCCCGGGGGGGTTAACTATGGCTACACCTTC
cdr3_aa: CASSPGGVNYGYTF

v_call: TRBV15
clone_size: .
d_call: TRBD2
j_call: TRBJ2-7
cdr3_nt: TGTGCCACCAGCAGAGTGGCTAGCGGGAGGGCCTGGGGTCGCGATCAGTACTTC
cdr3_aa: CATSRVASGRAWGRDQYF

v_call: TRBV7-3
clone_size: many
d_call: TRBD1
j_call: TRBJ1-2
cdr3_nt: TGTGCCAGCAGCGCCACCCCACAGGGGAGTGGCTACACCTTC
cdr3_aa: CASSATPQGSGYTF

v_call: TRBV12-3/TRBV12-4
clone_size: .
d_call: .
j_call: TRBJ2-5
cdr3_nt: TGTGCCAGCAGTTGGCTAGGACATCGTAGAGAGGCCCAGTACTTC
cdr3_aa: CASSWLGHRREAQYF

v_call: TRBV9
clone_size: .
d_call: .
j_call: TRBJ2-7
cdr3_nt: TGTGCCAGCAGCGTAGGGGAGGGGGGATACGAGCAGTACTTC
cdr3_aa: CASSVGEGGYEQYF

v_call: TRBV10-3
clone_size: .
d_call: .
j_call: TRBJ1-1
cdr3_nt: TGTGCCATCAGTGATCCGAACACTGAAGCTTTCTTC
cdr3_aa: CAISDPNTEAFF

v_call: TRBV5-1
clone_size: many
d_call: TRBD1
j_call: TRBJ1-2
cdr3_nt: TGCGCCAGCAGCTTCGACAGGGGTGGCGGCTACACCTTC
cdr3_aa: CASSFDRGGGYTF

v_call: TRBV20-1
clone_size: .
d_call: TRBD1
j_call: TRBJ2-7
cdr3_nt: TGCAGTGCTAGGGCCGACAGGGACTCCTACGAGCAGTACTTC
cdr3_aa: CSARADRDSYEQYF

v_call: TRBV2
clone_size: .
d_call: .
j_call: TRBJ1-4
cdr3_nt: TGTGCCAGCAGCCAAACCGCAGGGGCGGTTAATGAAAAACTGTTTTTT
cdr3_aa: CASSQTAGAVNEKLFF

v_call: TRBV10-3
clone_size: few
d_call: .
j_call: TRBJ1-2
cdr3_nt: TGTGCCTCTAGGGACGGGGACTATGGCTACACCTTC
cdr3_aa: CASRDGDYGYTF

v_call: TRBV29-1
clone_size: .
d_call: .
j_call: TRBJ2-5
cdr3_nt: TGCAGCGGGCGGGGCGGGATGGAGACCCAGTACTTC
cdr3_aa: CSGRGGMETQYF

v_call: TRBV7-6
clone_size: many
d_call: TRBD1
j_call: TRBJ1-1
cdr3_nt: TGTGCCAGCAGCACGACAGGGGTGCACACTGAAGCTTTCTTT
cdr3_aa: CASSTTGVHTEAFF

v_call: TRBV10-1
clone_size: many
d_call: TRBD1
j_call: TRBJ1-6
cdr3_nt: TGCGCCAGCAGACACCGGGACAGGAATAATTCACCCCTCCACTTT
cdr3_aa: CASRHRDRNNSPLHF

v_call: TRBV7-2
clone_size: many
d_call: .
j_call: TRBJ1-3
cdr3_nt: TGTGCCAGCAGCGCAGACATGCGAAACACCATATATTTT
cdr3_aa: CASSADMRNTIYF

v_call: TRBV2
clone_size: many
d_call: .
j_call: TRBJ1-1
cdr3_nt: TGTGCCAGCAGGAAGGGATTGGACACTGAAGCTTTCTTT
cdr3_aa: CASRKGLDTEAFF

v_call: TRBV19
clone_size: .
d_call: TRBD1
j_call: TRBJ1-1
cdr3_nt: TGTGCCAGTAGTATACAGGGGGGCTCTGAAGCTTTCTTT
cdr3_aa: CASSIQGGSEAFF

v_call: TRBV19
clone_size: few
d_call: .
j_call: TRBJ1-1
cdr3_nt: TGTGCCAGTAGTAGGTGTAAGGGTGTGGTGAGCACTGAAGCTTTCTTT
cdr3_aa: CASSRCKGVVSTEAFF

v_call: TRBV29-1
clone_size: many
d_call: .
j_call: TRBJ1-2
cdr3_nt: TGCAGCGTCCAGCGGGCGCCTTCCGATGGCTACACCTTC
cdr3_aa: CSVQRAPSDGYTF

v_call: TRBV5-6
clone_size: .
d_call: .
j_call: TRBJ2-5
cdr3_nt: TGTGCCAGCAGCCCCCCGGGTAGATCCGAGACCCAGTACTTC
cdr3_aa: CASSPPGRSETQYF

v_call: TRBV7-9
clone_size: few
d_call: .
j_call: TRBJ1-1
cdr3_nt: TGTGCCAGCAGTTTAGCTGCAGTCATGAACACTGAAGCTTTCTTT
cdr3_aa: CASSLAAVMNTEAFF

v_call: TRBV5-8
clone_size: few
d_call: .
j_call: TRBJ1-6
cdr3_nt: TGTGCCAGCAGCTGGGGGGGAGGCGTTTCACCCCTCCACTTT
cdr3_aa: CASSWGGGVSPLHF

v_call: TRBV29-1
clone_size: few
d_call: TRBD2
j_call: TRBJ2-7
cdr3_nt: TGCAGCGTCCGGGCACTAGCGGGATTCGAGCAGTACTTC
cdr3_aa: CSVRALAGFEQYF

v_call: TRBV29-1
clone_size: few
d_call: TRBD1
j_call: TRBJ2-7
cdr3_nt: TGCAGCGTTGAAATACAGGGGTCCTACGAGCAGTACTTC
cdr3_aa: CSVEIQGSYEQYF